This TCR beta chain was identified during a study of beta chain features in type 1 diabetes. CDR1 and CDR2 from the germline V gene are SGHNT and YYREEE (reference sequence). The CDR3 extends over 15 amino acids. Trimming cost V 3 bases and J 2 bases; bases outside gene matches: 2. Expressed TCRB transcripts were sequenced after all isolated RNA was converted to cDNA. Profiled with immunoSEQ multiplex PCR; TCRdb holds only in-frame clones, not every one. The repertoire has about 160,000 clones, approximately 10% of them found once; the top ten carry roughly 0.5%. On this clone: Its specificity is not known.

Study-level findings and limits: Within each of all four CD4+ subsets, Type 1 diabetes patients had TCRB CDR3s that were moderately but significantly shorter.

The TCR comes from a man aged 25 to 40 with type 1 diabetes. The sequenced material came from central memory CD4+ T cells from blood. The chain joins TRBV5-4 to TRBJ2-6; 7 nucleotides agree with TRBD1. Written as DNA, the CDR3 is TGTGCCAGCAGCTACGACAGGGCTGGGGCCAACGTCCTGACTTTC. Amino acid sequence: CASSYDRAGANVLTF.